These 28 T cell receptor beta chains originate from one sample sequenced in a study of shared clonotypes between healthy human individuals. TCRdb's table, derived via immunoSEQ multiplex PCR, lists solely in-frame clones and lacks some. This repertoire shows about 110,000 clones, approximately 70% found once; its top ten account for around 23%. Specimen: memory CD8+ T cells sorted from blood. Subset here: CD45RO+ cells pooled with CCR7-negative TemRA cells. These receptors all stem from a woman under 40 in good health.

The CDR3 sequence: CSVFSTGGKETQYF. Here the CDR3 DNA reads TGCAGCGTTTTTTCGACAGGGGGTAAGGAGACCCAGTACTTC. The V gene is TRBV29-1, the J gene TRBJ2-5; 9 bases are shared with TRBD1. V was pared by 5 bases and J by 5 bases, with 9 bases of the junction left unmatched. This CDR3 spans 14 amino acids. Germline V lookup: CDR1 SQVTM, CDR2 ANQGSEA.

In its sample, this clone was seen a few times. The chain is built from TRBV11-2 and TRBJ1-4; TRBD1 matches 7 bases. Germline CDR1 SGHAT, CDR2 FQNNGV. The CDR3 totals 16 residues. The V segment lost 7 bases and the J segment 4 bases; nucleotides outside the gene matches: 12. The CDR3 nucleotides read TGTGCCAGCATAACAGGGAGGGGGCAAAATAATGAAAAACTGTTTTTT. It codes for CASITGRGQNNEKLFF.

This clone was detected many times. DNA for the CDR3: TGCAGCGTTGAAGGGGACAGCTCCTACGAGCAGTACTTC. This encodes CSVEGDSSYEQYF. V usage is TRBV29-1 and J usage is TRBJ2-7, with 7 nucleotides matching TRBD1. The CDR3 contains 13 residues. Germline loops: CDR1 SQVTM, CDR2 ANQGSEA. The ends lost 1 base at V and 0 bases at J; junction bases unmatched: 0.

The V call is TRBV21-1, the J call TRBJ1-5. TRBV21-1 is tagged as a pseudogene. The CDR3 is made up of 16 amino acids. CDR3 in amino acids: CASSKEERSSNQPQHF. The DNA of the CDR3 is TGTGCCAGCAGCAAAGAGGAAAGGAGTAGCAATCAGCCCCAGCATTTT.

The V call is TRBV5-6, the J call TRBJ1-2, with D tentatively TRBD1 (5 bases). Per germline, CDR1 SGHDT and CDR2 YYEEEE. Trimming cost V 0 bases and J 5 bases, with 14 bases left between them. The CDR3 extends over 15 amino acids. This CDR3 is CASSLERGELYGYTF. The CDR3 region has the DNA TGTGCCAGCAGCTTGGAGAGAGGGGAACTTTATGGCTACACCTTC.

The CDR3 DNA reads TGTGCCAGCAACATAGAAAAAAGGAGGCAGGGTCCATTGTGGGACACTGAAGCTTTCTTT. Translation gives CASNIEKRRQGPLWDTEAFF. The rearrangement joins TRBV7-8 to TRBJ1-1; tentatively, D is TRBD1 (5 bases). The CDR3 totals 20 residues. Germline assignment: CDR1 SGHVS and CDR2 FQNEAQ. V was pared by 7 bases and J by 3 bases, with 33 bases between.

The chain couples TRBV5-6 to TRBJ2-1; D remains ambiguous. V was pared by 3 bases and J by 6 bases, with 7 bases between. Looked up from germline, CDR1 is SGHDT and CDR2 is YYEEEE. The CDR3 length is 12 residues. The CDR3 is CASSYVSNEQFF. CDR3 coding DNA: TGTGCCAGCAGCTACGTCTCCAATGAGCAGTTCTTC. Supplemented by reference TRBV5-6 and TRBJ2-1, the full variable domain reads DAGVTQSPTHLIKTRGQQVTLRCSPKSGHDTVSWYQQALGQGPQFIFQYYEEEERQRGNFPDRFSGHQFPNYSSELNVNALLLGDSALYLCASSYVSNEQFFGPGTRLTVL.

This clone was seen a handful of times. The V gene is TRBV9, the J gene TRBJ2-7; no definite D call. CDR1 is SGDLS, CDR2 YYNGEE, per germline. The V end was cut by 4 bases, the J end by 5 bases, with 16 bases between. The CDR3 length is 14 residues. CDR3 region: CASSLDRAGDEQYF. The CDR3 DNA reads TGTGCCAGCAGCCTGGACCGGGCAGGTGACGAGCAGTACTTC.

The chain employs TRBV6-1 and TRBJ1-2; D possibly corresponds to TRBD1 (5 bases). The CDR3 length is 15 residues. Germline CDR1 reads MNHNS; CDR2 reads SASEGT. The V end was cut by 2 bases, the J end by 0 bases, with 10 bases between. Written as DNA, the CDR3 is TGTGCCAGCAGTGAATGGGAGACAGCTAACTATGGCTACACCTTC. It specifies CASSEWETANYGYTF.

J is TRBJ1-1 and V is TRBV7-9; TRBD1 aligns across 7 bases. After removal of 3 bases from V and 3 bases from J, the junction contained 7 bases not matched to a gene. The CDR3 spans 15 residues. CDR1 SEHNR and CDR2 FQNEAQ come from the germline V gene (reference sequence). For the CDR3, the DNA is TGTGCCAGCAGCTTCAGGGGGTTTGGGGACACTGAAGCTTTCTTT. Translating gives CASSFRGFGDTEAFF. Supplemented by reference TRBV7-9 and TRBJ1-1, the full variable domain reads DTGVSQNPRHKITKRGQNVTFRCDPISEHNRLYWYRQTLGQGPEFLTYFQNEAQLEKSRLLSDRFSAERPKGSFSTLEIQRTEQGDSAMYLCASSFRGFGDTEAFFGQGTRLTVV.

The genes are TRBV11-3 and TRBJ2-7; 9 bases are a match to TRBD2. CDR1 is SGHNT and CDR2 is YENEEA in the germline V gene. The CDR3 is 14 amino acids. Trimming removed 3 bases from V and 4 bases from J; junction bases left unmatched: 4. CDR3 region: CASSFSSGRYEQYF. The DNA for the CDR3 is TGTGCCAGCAGCTTTAGTAGCGGGAGATACGAGCAGTACTTC.

This clone showed up just a few times. The chain has TRBV11-3 and TRBJ2-7, with D tentatively TRBD1 (7 bases). Trimming pared 5 bases from V and 0 bases from J, leaving 11 bases between. The CDR3 sequence is 14 residues long. In germline, CDR1 is SGHNT, CDR2 YENEEA. CDR3 residues: CASSARGDSYEQYF. The CDR3 coding sequence is TGTGCCAGCAGCGCCAGGGGGGACTCCTACGAGCAGTACTTC.

Concerning this clone: A single base separates this from a much larger clone, so it may be a read error. This rearrangement joins TRBV7-9 to TRBJ2-7; either TRBD1 or TRBD2 may supply D (5 bases each). CDR3 length equals 13 residues. Trimming shortened V by 1 base and J by 2 bases, and 6 bases separated the two germline ends. Germline lookup yields CDR1 SEHNR and CDR2 FQNEAQ (reference sequence). The CDR3 is CASSLGGPYEQYF. The CDR3 coding sequence is TGTGCCAGCAGCTTAGGGGGACCCTACGAGCAGTACTTC.

This clone has a handful of counts. The chain combines TRBV15 with TRBJ1-2; the D is unclear. The CDR3 extends over 13 amino acids. V shed 1 base and J shed 2 bases, with 5 bases lying between them. Germline V CDR1 and CDR2: LNHNV, YYDKDF (reference sequence). CDR3 DNA: TGTGCCACCAGCAGAGTAGGGAACTATGGCTACACCTTC. Amino acids: CATSRVGNYGYTF. Based on the CDR3 plus reference TRBV15 and TRBJ1-2, the full variable domain is DAMVIQNPRYQVTQFGKPVTLSCSQTLNHNVMYWYQQKSSQAPKLLFHYYDKDFNNEADTPDNFQSRRPNTSFCFLDIRSPGLGDTAMYLCATSRVGNYGYTFGSGTRLTVV.

There are a few counts of this clone. This same CDR3 is encoded by further DNA sequences in the sample. This sequence joins TRBV7-9 and TRBJ2-1; D assignment may be TRBD1 or TRBD2 (5 bases each). V dropped 5 bases and J dropped 2 bases, with 16 bases sitting between them. The germline gives CDR1 SEHNR, CDR2 FQNEAQ (reference sequence). The CDR3 runs 16 residues. The CDR3 loop reads CASSPRGGSPYNEQFF. The CDR3 region has the DNA TGTGCCAGCAGCCCGAGGGGTGGCTCCCCCTACAATGAGCAGTTCTTC. The whole variable domain, remainder taken from reference TRBV7-9 and TRBJ2-1, is DTGVSQNPRHKITKRGQNVTFRCDPISEHNRLYWYRQTLGQGPEFLTYFQNEAQLEKSRLLSDRFSAERPKGSFSTLEIQRTEQGDSAMYLCASSPRGGSPYNEQFFGPGTRLTVL.

The chain uses TRBV7-9 and TRBJ2-7; the D gene is possibly TRBD1 (5 bases). V gave up 3 bases and J gave up 2 bases, with 11 bases separating them. The CDR3 is 14 residues long. Germline V gene data show CDR1 as SEHNR and CDR2 as FQNEAQ (reference sequence). The CDR3: CASSFDDSTYEQYF. The CDR3, as DNA: TGTGCCAGCAGCTTCGACGACAGCACCTACGAGCAGTACTTC.

This chain connects TRBV27 to TRBJ2-7; D may be TRBD1 (6 bases). This CDR3 contains 14 residues. Trimming cost V 5 bases and J 6 bases, with 17 bases left between them. Germline assignment: CDR1 MNHEY and CDR2 SMNVEV (reference sequence). CDR3 amino acids: CASSPLLQGSEQYF. CDR3 bases: TGTGCCAGCAGTCCCCTTTTGCAGGGGAGCGAGCAGTACTTC.

The V call is TRBV13, the J call TRBJ2-7; D tentatively fits TRBD1 or TRBD2 (6 bases each). Trimming removed 5 bases from V and 6 bases from J, with 11 bases in between. The CDR3 spans 12 residues. Looked up from germline, CDR1 is PRHDT and CDR2 is FYEKMQ (reference sequence). This chain's CDR3 is CASSRGGGEQYF. CDR3 coding DNA: TGTGCCAGCAGCCGAGGGGGAGGCGAGCAGTACTTC.

The chain combines TRBV4-1 with TRBJ1-1; the D gene is possibly TRBD1 (5 bases). CDR1 and CDR2 (germline): MGHRA, YSYEKL. Trimming stripped 0 bases from V and 4 bases from J, with 15 bases between. This CDR3 has 16 residues. This chain's CDR3 is CASSQDGRGRITEAFF. CDR3 nucleotide sequence: TGCGCCAGCAGCCAAGATGGTAGGGGAAGAATCACTGAAGCTTTCTTT.

The chain combines TRBV27 with TRBJ2-7, with 12 bases identical to TRBD2. Germline CDR1 is MNHEY and CDR2 is SMNVEV (reference sequence). The CDR3 loop spans 13 amino acids. V shed 10 bases, J shed 2 bases, and the junction held 3 bases outside the gene matches. In nucleotides, the CDR3 is TGTGCCACCGGACTAGCGGGACCCTACGAGCAGTACTTC. This encodes CATGLAGPYEQYF.

The gene calls are TRBV4-2 and TRBJ2-5; D uncertain. The J call may be mistaken, given a closer DNA end match to TRBJ2-7. From germline, CDR1 is LGHNA and CDR2 YNFKEQ. The CDR3 runs 16 residues. CDR3 in amino acids: CASSQEDPWVGYEQYF. The CDR3 DNA sequence: TGTGCCAGCAGCCAAGAAGATCCTTGGGTCGGCTACGAGCAGTACTTC.

This clone was counted once. This chain joins TRBV28 and TRBJ1-1; perhaps TRBD1 as D (6 bases). V was clipped by 6 bases and J by 11 bases, with 22 bases between them. From germline, CDR1 is MDHEN and CDR2 SYDVKM. The CDR3 extends over 14 amino acids. In nucleotides, the CDR3 is TGTGCCAGCAGCATCACGCAGGGGACAAGGGGGGCTTTCTTT. Its translation is CASSITQGTRGAFF. Variable domain in full (rest from reference TRBV28 and TRBJ1-1): DVKVTQSSRYLVKRTGEKVFLECVQDMDHENMFWYRQDPGLGLRLIYFSYDVKMKEKGDIPEGYSVSREKKERFSLILESASTNQTSMYLCASSITQGTRGAFFGQGTRLTVV.

The rearrangement joins TRBV19 to TRBJ2-1; D possibly matches TRBD1 or TRBD2 (5 bases each). Trimming shortened V by 3 bases and J by 6 bases, and 12 bases separated the two germline ends. Per the germline V gene, CDR1 is LNHDA and CDR2 is SQIVND (reference sequence). This CDR3 has 14 amino acids. The CDR3 loop is CASSIRAGTNEQFF. The CDR3 nucleotides are TGTGCCAGTAGTATCCGGGCAGGGACCAATGAGCAGTTCTTC.

This rearrangement joins TRBV7-6 to TRBJ2-3; 12 bases map to TRBD2. CDR1 and CDR2 from the germline V gene are SGHVS and FNYEAQ. The CDR3 consists of 17 residues. The trim removed 6 bases at V and 0 bases at J, leaving 7 bases unmatched. CDR3 DNA sequence: TGTGCCAGCAGTCCACTAGCGGGAGGTATTAGCACAGATACGCAGTATTTT. Translation gives CASSPLAGGISTDTQYF.

The chain carries TRBV7-9 and TRBJ2-5; D gene ambiguous. Trimming stripped 1 base from V and 4 bases from J, with 7 bases between. The CDR3 is 13 amino acids. Per germline, CDR1 SEHNR and CDR2 FQNEAQ (reference sequence). The CDR3 protein is CASSLGSTETQYF. Here the CDR3 DNA reads TGTGCCAGCAGCTTAGGCTCTACAGAGACCCAGTACTTC.

The chain is built from TRBV7-8 and TRBJ2-1; D unresolved. This CDR3 is built from 15 residues. The V end lost 5 bases, the J end lost 7 bases, and 18 bases lay between the germline ends. Looked up from germline, CDR1 is SGHVS and CDR2 is FQNEAQ. CDR3 protein: CASSPRAGLRNEQFF. Written as DNA, the CDR3 is TGTGCCAGCAGCCCCCGAGCTGGTTTAAGGAATGAGCAGTTCTTC.

This sequence joins TRBV7-6 and TRBJ2-1; D possibly corresponds to TRBD2 (5 bases). The germline gives CDR1 SGHVS, CDR2 FNYEAQ. The V end lost 5 bases, the J end lost 5 bases, and 13 bases lay between the germline ends. The CDR3 consists of 14 residues. CDR3: CASSLEADNNEQFF. CDR3 DNA sequence: TGTGCCAGCAGCCTAGAAGCGGATAACAATGAGCAGTTCTTC.

The CDR3 sequence: CASSYGGEETQYF. The CDR3 DNA follows: TGTGCCAGCAGTTACGGCGGGGAAGAGACCCAGTACTTC. V and J are TRBV6-5 and TRBJ2-5; possible D gene TRBD2, 6 bases. Germline CDR1 MNHEY, CDR2 SVGAGI. The CDR3 extends over 13 amino acids. Trimming stripped 2 bases from V and 3 bases from J, with 7 bases between.